The T cell receptor (beta chain) described here comes from a study of cytomegalovirus exposure and HLA in healthy donors. Points on this clone: Its antigen is unidentified.

V lost 2 bases and J 1 base, leaving 11 bases between the germline ends. The germline CDR1 and CDR2 sequences are GTSNPN and SVGIG (reference sequence). The CDR3 has 14 amino acids. Study-wide results and caveats: Some highly shared sequence variants likely arose as a pipeline artifact.

It was with 60 Vbeta and 13 Jbeta primers that the PCR ran. Measured with immunoSEQ multiplex PCR; TCRdb has only the in-frame clones, and not every one. The sample yields 65,000 to 95,000 clones, about 77% seen once. The chain recombines TRBV30 with TRBJ2-5; D unresolved. What was sequenced was PBMCs. This sequence originates from a male donor in good health and CMV-seropositive. CDR3 nucleotides: TGTGCCTGGAGTCTTTCCGGTTCCCAAGAGACCCAGTACTTC. It translates to CAWSLSGSQETQYF.